These 6 T cell receptor beta chains were all obtained from the same sample, sequenced in a study of Ad26.COV2.S vaccination and SARS-CoV-2 variants. TCRdb's table, derived via immunoSEQ multiplex PCR, lists solely in-frame clones and lacks some. The data show a few hundred thousand clones, with over 75% seen just once and under 2% held by the top ten. As for treatment: 19 received Ad26.COV2.S at low or high dose, single or two shots; about five received placebo; per-sample allocation not given. It was on day 63 after the first vaccine or placebo injection that samples were taken. The sample in question was peripheral blood, obtained in a trial of Ad26.COV2.S vaccine versus placebo. Receptors were obtained from a person between 18 and 65 years old who received the Ad26.COV2.S COVID-19 vaccine or a placebo.

This clone was picked up one time. The chain recombines TRBV28 with TRBJ2-5; TRBD2 matches at 11 bases. V lost 5 bases and J lost 3; bases outside the gene matches: 5. The CDR3 consists of 15 residues. Per germline, CDR1 MDHEN and CDR2 SYDVKM. This CDR3 is CASSRSGLAEETQYF. The CDR3 bases are TGTGCCAGCAGTCGATCGGGACTAGCGGAAGAGACCCAGTACTTC.

The CDR3 DNA reads as TGTGCCAGCACAAGGACGATGTACGAGCAGTACTTC. It encodes CASTRTMYEQYF. The chain combines TRBV2 with TRBJ2-7; D unresolved. Germline V gives CDR1 SNHLY, CDR2 FYNNEI. The CDR3 has 12 residues. The V and J ends lost 7 bases and 4 bases respectively, with 11 bases between them.

V is TRBV25-1 and J is TRBJ2-7; 12 nucleotides align to TRBD2. The CDR3 runs to 15 residues. Germline CDR1 and CDR2: MGHDK and SYGVNS. V shed 3 bases, J shed 4 bases, and the junction held 4 bases outside the gene matches. This chain's CDR3 is CASSDETSGRYEQYF. CDR3 DNA sequence: TGTGCCAGCAGTGACGAGACTAGCGGGAGATACGAGCAGTACTTC.

The V and J genes are TRBV3-1 (or the pseudogene TRBV3-2) and TRBJ2-7; D is perhaps TRBD2 (6 bases). CDR1 and CDR2 (germline): LGHDT, YNNKEL (reference sequence). The CDR3 spans 14 residues. Trimming took 1 base from V and 3 from J, leaving 10 bases between them. The CDR3 nucleotides read TGTGCCAGCAGCCAAGCCACTAGCTACTACGAGCAGTACTTC. Its translation: CASSQATSYYEQYF.

The chain links TRBV27 to TRBJ2-7, with 9 bases identical to TRBD1. Germline trimming cut 1 base from V and 4 bases from J; bases unmatched to any gene: 8. The CDR3 has 16 amino acids. The germline CDR1 and CDR2 sequences are MNHEY and SMNVEV (reference sequence). This CDR3 reads CASSLFSGTGLYEQYF. The CDR3 region has the DNA TGTGCCAGCAGTTTATTTTCCGGGACAGGGTTATACGAGCAGTACTTC.

This chain connects TRBV4-2 to TRBJ2-7, with 9 nucleotides matching TRBD1. Germline V gene data show CDR1 as LGHNA and CDR2 as YNFKEQ. The V gene end was trimmed by 0 bases and the J gene end by 9 bases; junction bases not matched to a gene: 9. This CDR3 spans 15 amino acids. The CDR3 loop reads CASSQDQDGTGLQYF. In DNA form, the CDR3 reads TGTGCCAGCAGCCAAGATCAGGACGGGACAGGGTTGCAGTACTTC.